This T cell receptor (beta chain) originates from a study of T-cell memory formation after mild COVID-19. TCRdb recomputed calls from the 5' RACE reads with MiXCR, one row per CDR3 protein. The table lists under 400,000 distinct CDR3 sequences, under 30% of them singletons. The V segment lost 8 bases and the J segment 2 bases; nucleotides outside the gene matches: 4. Looked up from germline, CDR1 is MNHEY and CDR2 is SVGAGI. This CDR3 has 13 residues. This receptor was identified in an adult woman who had mild COVID-19 (a few samples of this study predate the infection). Cell type and time point are not known. The chain links TRBV6-5 to TRBJ1-2; 8 bases line up with TRBD1. What was sequenced was PBMCs or a T cell subset sorted from them (not recorded which). The CDR3 DNA is TGTGCCAGCGCAACAGGGGGAAACTATGGCTACACCTTC. It is translated as CASATGGNYGYTF.